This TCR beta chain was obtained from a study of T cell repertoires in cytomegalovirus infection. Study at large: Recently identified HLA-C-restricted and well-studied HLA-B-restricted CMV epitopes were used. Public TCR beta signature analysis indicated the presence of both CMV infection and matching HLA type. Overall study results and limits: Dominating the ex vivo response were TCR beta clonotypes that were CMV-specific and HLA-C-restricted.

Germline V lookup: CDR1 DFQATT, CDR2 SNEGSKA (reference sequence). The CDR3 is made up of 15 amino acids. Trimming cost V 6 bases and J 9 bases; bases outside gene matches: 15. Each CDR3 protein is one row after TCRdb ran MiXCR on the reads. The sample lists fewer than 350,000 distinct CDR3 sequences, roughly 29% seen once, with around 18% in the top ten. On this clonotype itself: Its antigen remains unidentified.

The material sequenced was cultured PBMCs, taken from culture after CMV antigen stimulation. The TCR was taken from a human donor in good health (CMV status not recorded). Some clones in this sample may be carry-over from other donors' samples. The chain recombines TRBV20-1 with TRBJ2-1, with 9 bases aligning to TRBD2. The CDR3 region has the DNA TGCAGTGCCCTTACGCCAGCGGGGGGAGTCCCTGAGCAGTTCTTC. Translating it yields CSALTPAGGVPEQFF.